What follows are 26 T cell receptor beta chains derived from one specimen sequenced in a study of T cells in Graves' hyperthyroidism and ophthalmopathy. From RNA transcripts, TCR beta CDR3 regions were amplified. RT-PCR in the first round (using the HTBI primer set) targeted the TCR CDR3. One entry per CDR3 protein, called by TCRdb with MiXCR from the multiplex PCR reads. Among approximately 600,000 distinct CDR3 sequences listed, approximately 15% were seen once. The material sequenced was blood. All receptors derive from a woman in her thirties with Graves' hyperthyroidism that later progressed to Graves' ophthalmopathy.

At least ten counts were recorded for this clonotype. V gene TRBV5-1 combines with J gene TRBJ1-1; D is uncertain. Germline-derived CDR1 and CDR2 are SGHRS and YFSETQ. Trimming stripped 0 bases from V and 6 bases from J, with 15 bases between. The CDR3 covers 15 residues. The CDR3 nucleotides read TGCGCCAGCAGCTTGGGGGCCGCAAGTGGGGCTGAAGCTTTCTTT. This gives the protein CASSLGAASGAEAFF. Supplemented by reference TRBV5-1 and TRBJ1-1, the full variable domain reads KAGVTQTPRYLIKTRGQQVTLSCSPISGHRSVSWYQQTPGQGLQFLFEYFSETQRNKGNFPGRFSGRQFSNSRSEMNVSTLELGDSALYLCASSLGAASGAEAFFGQGTRLTVV.

The rearrangement uses TRBV25-1 and TRBJ1-2, with no clear D. V lost 5 bases, J lost 2 bases, and 9 bases lay in between. The germline gives CDR1 MGHDK, CDR2 SYGVNS. This CDR3 region has 13 residues. The CDR3 loop reads CASSRGENYGYTF. CDR3 DNA sequence: TGTGCCAGCAGTAGAGGCGAGAACTATGGCTACACCTTC.

This clonotype appeared a single time. A read error may be the cause here, since a much bigger clone is one base away. The V and J genes are TRBV12-3 or TRBV12-4 and TRBJ2-3; D uncertain. The CDR3 has 14 residues. CDR3 loop: CASTFGPRIDAQYF. Here the CDR3 DNA reads TGTGCCAGCACCTTCGGGCCACGCATAGATGCGCAGTATTTT.

The V call is TRBV5-1, the J call TRBJ1-3; TRBD1 might be the D (6 bases). V shed 0 bases and J shed 3 bases, with 7 bases lying between them. The CDR3 has 14 amino acids. The germline gives CDR1 SGHRS, CDR2 YFSETQ. CDR3 in amino acids: CASSLGTVGNTIYF. The CDR3, as DNA: TGCGCCAGCAGCTTGGGGACAGTTGGAAACACCATATATTTT.

This clonotype was seen at least ten times. The chain uses TRBV27 and TRBJ1-4; 7 bases align to TRBD1. The CDR3 covers 15 residues. The J segment lost 4 bases and the V segment lost 5 bases, leaving 7 bases of the junction unmatched. Germline CDR1 is MNHEY and CDR2 is SMNVEV (reference sequence). Here the CDR3 reads CASSRGQTFNEKLFF. The CDR3 DNA reads as TGTGCCAGCAGTCGGGGACAGACCTTTAATGAAAAACTGTTTTTT.

This clonotype was observed a handful of times. Relative to the germline gene, one junction end is altered; a read error may explain this. The J gene is TRBJ1-1, the V gene TRBV19; D uncertain. Germline V gene lookup returns CDR1 LNHDA and CDR2 SQIVND (reference sequence). The CDR3 loop spans 14 amino acids. DNA for the CDR3: TGCGCCAGTAGTACGGACGGTCAGAACACTGAAGCTTTCTTT. It yields the protein CASSTDGQNTEAFF.

This clonotype was seen more than once but under ten times. The chain couples TRBV20-1 to TRBJ2-1, with 7 bases identical to TRBD2. The CDR3 contains 13 residues. V was clipped by 0 bases and J by 14 bases; unmatched bases: 10. Germline CDR1 DFQATT, CDR2 SNEGSKA (reference sequence). The CDR3 spells CSARDPREGLEFF. CDR3 nucleotides: TGCAGTGCTAGAGATCCGAGGGAGGGATTGGAGTTCTTC.

The V gene is TRBV20-1, the J gene TRBJ2-4; TRBD2 matches 9 bases. Trimming took 0 bases from V and 3 from J; bases not matched to a gene: 3. Germline values: CDR1 DFQATT, CDR2 SNEGSKA (reference sequence). The CDR3 has 15 amino acids. The CDR3 loop reads CSAREIAGVKNIQYF. CDR3 nucleotides: TGCAGTGCTAGAGAAATAGCGGGAGTCAAAAACATTCAGTACTTC.

This clonotype was recorded at least ten times. The rearrangement uses TRBV19 and TRBJ2-2; 9 nucleotides match TRBD2. V lost 1 base and J lost 2; bases outside the gene matches: 5. Germline V gene data show CDR1 as LNHDA and CDR2 as SQIVND (reference sequence). The CDR3 is 17 amino acids. The CDR3 DNA is TGTGCCAGTAGTATAGTCCGGACTAGCGCTAACACCGGGGAGCTGTTTTTT. It specifies CASSIVRTSANTGELFF.

V and J are TRBV29-1 and TRBJ2-2; possibly TRBD2 for D (5 bases). The V end lost 6 bases, the J end lost 1 base, and 9 bases lay between the germline ends. The CDR3 covers 13 residues. The V gene's germline CDR1 is SQVTM and CDR2 ANQGSEA. The CDR3 protein is CSVRRENTGELFF. The CDR3, as DNA: TGCAGCGTCCGCCGGGAGAACACCGGGGAGCTGTTTTTT.

Comments on this clonotype: This may be a read error: a much more frequent sequence differs by one nucleotide. The chain carries TRBV28 and TRBJ2-7; D might be TRBD2 (6 bases). Germline CDR1 and CDR2: MDHEN and SYDVKM. The length of the CDR3 is 15 residues. V dropped 2 bases and J dropped 3 bases, with 14 bases sitting between them. The CDR3 DNA is TGTGCCAGCAGTTTACTGCGGGGAAGTAACTACGAGCAGTACTTC. Translating gives CASSLLRGSNYEQYF. The full variable domain, completed using reference TRBV28 and TRBJ2-7, is DVKVTQSSRYLVKRTGEKVFLECVQDMDHENMFWYRQDPGLGLRLIYFSYDVKMKEKGDIPEGYSVSREKKERFSLILESASTNQTSMYLCASSLLRGSNYEQYFGPGTRLTVT.

This clonotype has ten or more counts. The rearrangement joins TRBV9 to TRBJ2-2; perhaps TRBD2 as D (6 bases). The CDR3 is 16 residues long. Trimming pared 4 bases from V and 4 bases from J, leaving 17 bases between. CDR1 SGDLS and CDR2 YYNGEE come from the germline V gene. In nucleotides, the CDR3 is TGTGCCAGCAGCCCGACTAGTATGGGAGGCACCGGGGAGCTGTTTTTT. Residues: CASSPTSMGGTGELFF.

V and J are TRBV6-2 or TRBV6-3 and TRBJ1-3, with D hard to call. This CDR3 comprises 13 residues. Germline CDR1 reads MNHEY; CDR2 reads SVGEGT. V lost 6 bases and J 3 bases, leaving 9 bases between the germline ends. The CDR3 DNA is TGTGCCAGCAGCTACGACCGTGGAAACACCATATATTTT. It codes for CASSYDRGNTIYF.

This clonotype showed up many times. The rearrangement joins TRBV29-1 to TRBJ2-7; D is tentatively TRBD1 or TRBD2 (5 bases each). V was shortened by 6 bases and J by 2 bases, with 14 bases between the two germline ends. This CDR3 comprises 13 residues. CDR1 is SQVTM, CDR2 ANQGSEA, per germline. The CDR3 sequence: CSVSGVGAYEQYF. The CDR3 DNA reads TGCAGCGTAAGCGGAGTAGGGGCCTACGAGCAGTACTTC.

This clonotype was counted at least ten times. The chain is built from TRBV27 and TRBJ1-4, with 7 bases identical to TRBD1. The V gene's germline CDR1 is MNHEY and CDR2 SMNVEV (reference sequence). V lost 8 bases to trimming and J lost 6 bases; unmatched junction nucleotides: 3. This CDR3 is built from 12 residues. The CDR3 DNA reads TGTGCCAGCGGGGACAGTTATGAAAAACTGTTTTTT. Protein sequence: CASGDSYEKLFF. The complete variable domain, with remaining parts taken from reference TRBV27 and TRBJ1-4, reads EAQVTQNPRYLITVTGKKLTVTCSQNMNHEYMSWYRQDPGLGLRQIYYSMNVEVTDKGDVPEGYKVSRKEKRNFPLILESPSPNQTSLYFCASGDSYEKLFFGSGTQLSVL.

This clonotype has a count of ten or more. This rearrangement joins TRBV18 to TRBJ1-1; D unclear. The germline CDR1 and CDR2 sequences are KGHSH and LQKENI. The CDR3 length is 14 residues. Deletions cut 3 bases from V and 1 base from J, with 9 bases between. The CDR3 nucleotides are TGTGCCAGCTCACCGGGTGCAGAGAACACTGAAGCTTTCTTT. Translation: CASSPGAENTEAFF. The whole variable domain, remainder taken from reference TRBV18 and TRBJ1-1, is NAGVMQNPRHLVRRRGQEARLRCSPMKGHSHVYWYRQLPEEGLKFMVYLQKENIIDESGMPKERFSAEFPKEGPSILRIQQVVRGDSAAYFCASSPGAENTEAFFGQGTRLTVV.

This clonotype was observed at least ten times. The rearrangement uses TRBV28 and TRBJ2-3; the D gene is possibly TRBD1 (6 bases). Germline V gives CDR1 MDHEN, CDR2 SYDVKM. V dropped 5 bases and J dropped 3 bases, with 9 bases sitting between them. The CDR3 contains 13 residues. The CDR3 nucleotides read TGTGCCAGCAGTGAAACAGGGACAGATACGCAGTATTTT. Protein product: CASSETGTDTQYF.

This clonotype has a count of ten or more. The chain links TRBV5-6 to TRBJ1-1; D is uncertain. CDR1 SGHDT and CDR2 YYEEEE come from the germline V gene. With 4 bases removed from V and 1 base from J, the gap between germline ends came to 14 bases. This CDR3 spans 15 amino acids. The CDR3 DNA reads TGTGCCAGCAGCCTAGGGCGGACGGCGAACACTGAAGCTTTCTTT. This encodes CASSLGRTANTEAFF.

This clonotype was seen at least ten times. The chain uses TRBV3-1 and TRBJ2-5, with 11 bases matching TRBD2. Trimming removed 2 bases from V and 0 bases from J; junction bases left unmatched: 5. Germline CDR1 LGHDT, CDR2 YNNKEL (reference sequence). CDR3 length equals 17 residues. DNA for the CDR3: TGTGCCAGCAGCCAACCTCCGGGACTAGCGGACCAAGAGACCCAGTACTTC. Its protein product is CASSQPPGLADQETQYF.

This clonotype was picked up many times. This chain joins TRBV27 and TRBJ1-4, with 7 bases identical to TRBD1. The CDR3 loop spans 14 amino acids. CDR1 MNHEY and CDR2 SMNVEV come from the germline V gene (reference sequence). V was pared by 6 bases and J by 5 bases, with 6 bases of the junction left unmatched. The CDR3 DNA reads TGTGCCAGCAGGTTCGACAGGGCAAATGAAAAACTGTTTTTT. It codes for CASRFDRANEKLFF. Together with reference TRBV27 and TRBJ1-4, the CDR3 gives the full variable domain: EAQVTQNPRYLITVTGKKLTVTCSQNMNHEYMSWYRQDPGLGLRQIYYSMNVEVTDKGDVPEGYKVSRKEKRNFPLILESPSPNQTSLYFCASRFDRANEKLFFGSGTQLSVL.

The rearrangement joins TRBV20-1 to TRBJ2-2; D ambiguous. Germline V lookup: CDR1 DFQATT, CDR2 SNEGSKA (reference sequence). Trimming stripped 0 bases from V and 6 bases from J, with 11 bases between. The CDR3 length is 14 residues. The CDR3 protein is CSARDPGLAGELFF. The CDR3 region has the DNA TGCAGTGCTAGAGATCCGGGTTTAGCCGGGGAGCTGTTTTTT.

V is TRBV20-1 and J is TRBJ1-1, with no clear D. CDR1 is DFQATT, CDR2 SNEGSKA, per germline (reference sequence). V lost 6 bases and J lost 5, with 10 bases in between. This CDR3 is 11 amino acids long. The CDR3 DNA follows: TGCAGTGCCGGGAGATATACTGAAGCTTTCTTT. Its translation is CSAGRYTEAFF.

The chain joins TRBV5-1 to TRBJ1-5; D possibly corresponds to TRBD1 (5 bases). V was clipped by 4 bases and J by 7 bases, with 12 bases between them. The CDR3 has 13 residues. Germline CDR1 SGHRS, CDR2 YFSETQ. Here the CDR3 DNA reads TGCGCCAGCAGCACGGATCCAGGGCAGCCCCAGCATTTT. It yields the protein CASSTDPGQPQHF.

The chain is built from TRBV19 and TRBJ2-7; the D call may be TRBD1 or TRBD2 (5 bases each). V lost 5 bases to trimming and J lost 0 bases, with 11 bases between them. The CDR3 covers 14 residues. Germline V lookup: CDR1 LNHDA, CDR2 SQIVND (reference sequence). CDR3 sequence (DNA): TGTGCCAGTAGTTCAGCGGACATCTCCTACGAGCAGTACTTC. Translated: CASSSADISYEQYF.

This clonotype was counted many times. V usage is TRBV7-2 and J usage is TRBJ2-4; 8 bases are a match to TRBD2. V trimming: 2 bases; J trimming: 7 bases; junction bases outside the gene matches: 13. The CDR3 sequence is 17 residues long. Looked up from germline, CDR1 is SGHTA and CDR2 is FQGNSA. The CDR3 reads CASSLPRGSGVRNIQYF. CDR3 coding DNA: TGTGCCAGCAGCTTACCTCGCGGTAGCGGGGTGAGGAACATTCAGTACTTC.

This clonotype was recorded at least ten times. The chain recombines TRBV3-1 with TRBJ1-2; D remains ambiguous. V lost 1 base to trimming and J lost 4 bases, with 7 bases between them. Per the germline V gene, CDR1 is LGHDT and CDR2 is YNNKEL (reference sequence). This CDR3 has 13 amino acids. In DNA, the CDR3 is TGTGCCAGCAGCCAAGTGGAGTTCTATGGCTACACCTTC. Translation: CASSQVEFYGYTF.